The 10 T cell receptor beta chains presented below share a single source sample, sequenced in a study of identifying expanded T cells in peripheral blood (dated by TCRdb to about 2019). Receptor amplification or capture employed the immunoSEQ multiplex PCR assay. Imported from immuneACCESS, the table was reduced by TCRdb to in-frame sequences with V and J called. These copies leave out some clones; in studies compared against another copy, an unresolved V gene accounts for under half, and the cause of the remainder is not known. This sample lists around 91,000 clones; around 88% were detected once. The top ten clones comprise over 3% of the sample. What was sequenced was blood. The receptors were sampled from a person between 18 and 70 years old in good health.

The V gene is TRBV15, the J gene TRBJ1-6, with TRBD1 matching 8 bases. Germline loops: CDR1 LNHNV, CDR2 YYDKDF (reference sequence). The V segment lost 4 bases and the J segment 5 bases; nucleotides outside the gene matches: 4. The CDR3 spans 15 residues. CDR3 in DNA: TGTGCCACCAGCAAAGGACAGGGTAATAATTCACCCCTCCACTTT. This sequence encodes CATSKGQGNNSPLHF.

The count of this clone is one. The chain combines TRBV10-3 with TRBJ1-1, with 7 positions matching TRBD1. The CDR3 spans 16 residues. V dropped 3 bases and J dropped 1; count of bases not matched to a gene: 8. The germline CDR1 and CDR2 sequences are ENHRY and SYGVKD. DNA of the CDR3: TGTGCCATCAGTGAAATAACAGGGGCGAGGAACACTGAAGCTTTCTTT. It specifies CAISEITGARNTEAFF.

V is TRBV19 and J is TRBJ2-1, with D tentatively TRBD2 (6 bases). The CDR3 contains 15 residues. From germline, CDR1 is LNHDA and CDR2 SQIVND (reference sequence). V lost 4 bases and J 0 bases, leaving 10 bases between the germline ends. The CDR3 DNA reads as TGTGCCAGTAGTACCGGGACTTTCTCCTACAATGAGCAGTTCTTC. It codes for CASSTGTFSYNEQFF.

V and J are TRBV4-3 and TRBJ1-6, with D unclear. The CDR3 covers 12 residues. Trimming cost V 0 bases and J 9 bases, with 3 bases left between them. Germline values: CDR1 LGHNA, CDR2 YSLEER. CDR3 loop: CASSQDSSPLHF. CDR3 nucleotide sequence: TGCGCCAGCAGCCAAGATAGTTCACCCCTCCACTTT.

As concerns this clone: Other DNA sequences in this specimen translate into the identical CDR3. The V gene is TRBV6-6, the J gene TRBJ1-1, with D possibly being TRBD1 (6 bases). Germline V gene sequence: CDR1 MNHNY, CDR2 SVGAGI (reference sequence). V dropped 2 bases and J dropped 0 bases, with 7 bases sitting between them. The CDR3 spans 14 residues. CDR3 protein: CASSYGGLNTEAFF. CDR3 nucleotides: TGTGCCAGCAGTTACGGGGGCCTGAACACTGAAGCTTTCTTT.

The rearrangement uses TRBV19 and TRBJ2-1, with 13 bases that match TRBD2. Germline CDR1 reads LNHDA; CDR2 reads SQIVND (reference sequence). The J segment lost 7 bases and the V segment lost 5 bases, leaving 5 bases of the junction unmatched. CDR3 size: 15 residues. The CDR3 spells CASSWTSGSSNEQFF. The CDR3, as DNA: TGTGCCAGTAGTTGGACTAGCGGGAGTTCAAATGAGCAGTTCTTC.

The chain employs TRBV21-1 and TRBJ2-3; no check of the table's D call, TRBD2, against the DNA was made. TRBV21-1 is given as a pseudogene. The CDR3 has 16 amino acids. The CDR3 nucleotides read TGTGCCAGCAGCAAAACCGGGACTAGCGGGAGAGATACGCAGTATTTT. Translation gives CASSKTGTSGRDTQYF.

The chain uses TRBV5-1 and TRBJ1-2, with D possibly being TRBD1 (6 bases). V lost 2 bases to trimming and J lost 4 bases, with 12 bases between them. The length of the CDR3 is 14 residues. Germline V gene sequence: CDR1 SGHRS, CDR2 YFSETQ. The CDR3: CASSLTGSGYGYTF. Here the CDR3 DNA reads TGCGCCAGCAGCTTAACAGGGTCTGGCTATGGCTACACCTTC.

For this clone: This sample also contains other DNA sequences that code for the same CDR3. V and J are TRBV6-1 and TRBJ2-7; 7 bases match TRBD1. The V and J ends lost 1 base and 1 base, in that order; junction bases with no gene match: 1. The CDR3 has 14 amino acids. The germline CDR1 and CDR2 sequences are MNHNS and SASEGT. DNA for the CDR3: TGTGCCAGCAGTGAAGGGACAGGATCCTACGAGCAGTACTTC. Protein product: CASSEGTGSYEQYF.

Turning to this clone: One junction end disagrees with the germline gene, perhaps due to a read error. The rearrangement uses TRBV10-3 and TRBJ2-3, with 12 bases identical to TRBD2. This CDR3 has 15 amino acids. The germline gives CDR1 ENHRY, CDR2 SYGVKD. In nucleotides, the CDR3 is TGTGCCAGCAGTCCTAGCGGGGGGGCCACAGATACGCAGTATTTT. Its translation is CASSPSGGATDTQYF.